This T cell receptor beta chain derives from a study of cytomegalovirus exposure and HLA in healthy donors. PCR amplification relied on 60 Vbeta primers (plus 13 Jbeta primers). The protocol was immunoSEQ multiplex PCR, while the TCRdb copy is restricted to in-frame clones and leaves out a portion. Among some 200,000 clones, more than 75% were seen once, and the ten largest hold 6% to 8%. The trim removed 4 bases at V and 7 bases at J, leaving 7 bases unmatched. CDR3 length equals 13 residues. The germline V gene encodes CDR1 SGHRS and CDR2 YFSETQ. Regarding this clone: What it binds is not known.

Findings and caveats of the study: Across all donors, roughly uniform sequencing depth was an assumption of the presence/absence analyses.

The TCR sequence derives from a woman aged 50 to 60 in good health and CMV-seropositive. Source material: PBMCs. The chain employs TRBV5-1 and TRBJ1-1; 7 bases map to TRBD1. CDR3: CASSRQGVDEAFF. The CDR3 coding sequence is TGCGCCAGCAGCCGGCAGGGGGTGGATGAAGCTTTCTTT.